This T cell receptor beta chain was recovered during a study of T cells after posttransplantation cyclophosphamide. Study-level findings and limits: Tissue-infiltrating T cells from skin or gut overlapped little with blood T cells. Later post-transplant blood repertoires were often dominated by donor CD8+ memory clones.

This CDR3 is built from 13 residues. Germline V lookup: CDR1 MDHEN, CDR2 SYDVKM. Trimming removed 5 bases at V and 2 bases at J, with 8 bases between. Points on this clone: No antigen is known for it.

Here immunoSEQ multiplex PCR was the method, and the copy in TCRdb shows in-frame clones only, minus some. The sample shows some 61,000 clones, 80% to 95% of them seen only once. This chain connects TRBV28 to TRBJ2-3, with no clear D. The source material was PBMCs. The clonotype originates from a woman in her 30s in good health and a related stem cell transplant donor. As DNA, the CDR3 is TGTGCCAGCAGTCCCTCCTACACAGATACGCAGTATTTT. This translates into CASSPSYTDTQYF.